The 30 T cell receptor beta chains in this list originate from one sample, sequenced in a study of human T cells and chemical hapten exposure. A single record per CDR3 protein comes from TCRdb applying MiXCR to the RACE reads. The table records under 300,000 distinct CDR3 sequences, roughly 7.4% of them present only once. Time point meaning: pre-sensitization, week 0. Noted treatment: therapeutic diphenylcyclopropenone sensitization with weekly scalp DPC. The sample in question was whole blood, obtained in connection with sensitization to the hapten diphenylcyclopropenone (DPC). These receptors came from a young man with alopecia areata. Some clones in this sample may be carry-over from other donors' samples.

This clonotype was detected many times. The J gene is TRBJ1-1, the V gene TRBV4-3; D is unclear. CDR1 is LGHNA, CDR2 YSLEER, per germline. There are 16 residues in the CDR3. V lost 0 bases, J lost 0 bases, and 11 bases lay in between. CDR3 in amino acids: CASSQDRWTLNTEAFF. DNA of the CDR3: TGCGCCAGCAGCCAAGATCGATGGACGTTGAACACTGAAGCTTTCTTT.

This clonotype was found many times. Written as DNA, the CDR3 is TGTGCCAGCAGTTTCTACCGGGACAACAATGAGCAGTTCTTC. Its translation is CASSFYRDNNEQFF. The chain uses TRBV12-3 or TRBV12-4 and TRBJ2-1, with D perhaps TRBD1 (6 bases). CDR3 length: 14 residues. V was cut by 3 bases and J by 5 bases, with 11 bases left in between.

V usage is TRBV12-3 or TRBV12-4 and J usage is TRBJ2-2, with D perhaps TRBD1 or TRBD2 (5 bases each). With 5 bases removed from V and 0 bases from J, the gap between germline ends came to 16 bases. The CDR3 totals 17 residues. CDR3 in DNA: TGTGCCAGCAGTCCCGGGATGGGGCAAACGAACACCGGGGAGCTGTTTTTT. Protein: CASSPGMGQTNTGELFF.

This clonotype was seen many times. The CDR3 DNA reads TGTGCCAGCAGCCCGCGACAGGGTACAGATACGCAGTATTTT. Translated, it gives CASSPRQGTDTQYF. The chain has TRBV11-2 and TRBJ2-3; 7 nucleotides line up with TRBD1. CDR1 and CDR2 (germline): SGHAT, FQNNGV. The CDR3 is 14 amino acids. V lost 5 bases and J lost 3; bases outside the gene matches: 5.

J is TRBJ1-2 and V is TRBV7-3; D is unresolved. CDR3 length equals 13 residues. V was cut by 5 bases and J by 8 bases, with 15 bases left in between. Germline V CDR1 and CDR2: SGHTA, FQGTGA. The CDR3 loop is CASSANIADGYTF. CDR3 nucleotides: TGTGCCAGCAGCGCTAACATTGCTGACGGCTACACCTTC.

This clonotype was recorded many times. The chain is built from TRBV7-2 and TRBJ2-3; 9 positions match TRBD2. V gave up 3 bases and J gave up 0 bases; unmatched junction bases: 7. CDR3 length: 17 residues. CDR1 is SGHTA, CDR2 FQGNSA, per germline. CDR3 sequence reads: CASSFVLAGRSTDTQYF. The CDR3 DNA sequence: TGTGCCAGCAGCTTCGTGCTAGCGGGGCGAAGCACAGATACGCAGTATTTT.

This clonotype turned up a few times. The chain carries TRBV7-9 and TRBJ2-4; 10 bases are a match to TRBD1. CDR3 length equals 16 residues. The germline V gene has CDR1 SEHNR and CDR2 FQNEAQ (reference sequence). V shed 1 base, J shed 4 bases, and the junction held 4 bases outside the gene matches. In nucleotides, the CDR3 is TGTGCCAGCAGCTTAGAAATGGGACAGGGGAAAAACATTCAGTACTTC. Its translation: CASSLEMGQGKNIQYF.

Only a few counts were recorded for this clonotype. The chain recombines TRBV4-3 with TRBJ2-5; the D gene is possibly TRBD2 (5 bases). The CDR3 extends over 17 amino acids. Germline V gene lookup returns CDR1 LGHNA and CDR2 YSLEER. The V and J ends lost 1 base and 2 bases respectively, with 17 bases between them. The CDR3 reads CASSQVESGIGQETQYF. The CDR3 coding sequence is TGCGCCAGCAGCCAAGTCGAATCCGGGATTGGGCAAGAGACCCAGTACTTC.

This clonotype showed up many times. The chain is built from TRBV6-2 or TRBV6-3 and TRBJ1-2; D might be TRBD1 (6 bases). This CDR3 region has 15 residues. V was cut by 5 bases and J by 4 bases, with 17 bases left in between. From germline, CDR1 is MNHEY and CDR2 SVGEGT. In DNA, the CDR3 is TGTGCCAGCAGTAATACACGACAGGCTCCCTATGGCTACACCTTC. Protein: CASSNTRQAPYGYTF.

In its sample, this clonotype was seen a few times. The chain is built from TRBV7-2 and TRBJ2-4; D is unclear. The germline V gene has CDR1 SGHTA and CDR2 FQGNSA. The CDR3 sequence is 18 residues long. Trimming left V 1 base short and J 4 bases short, with 20 bases between. CDR3 sequence: CASSLDPPRALPKNIQYF. Here the CDR3 DNA reads TGTGCCAGCAGCTTAGACCCCCCCCGGGCGCTCCCAAAAAACATTCAGTACTTC.

The chain's CDR3 is CASSFWRTGAINIQYF. The CDR3 nucleotides are TGTGCCAGCAGCTTTTGGAGAACGGGGGCGATTAACATTCAGTACTTC. The chain has TRBV7-9 and TRBJ2-4; possibly TRBD1 or TRBD2 for D (6 bases each). Trimming cost V 3 bases and J 7 bases, with 19 bases left between them. CDR1 is SEHNR, CDR2 FQNEAQ, per germline (reference sequence). This CDR3 contains 16 residues. Combining the CDR3 with reference TRBV7-9 and TRBJ2-4 gives the whole variable domain DTGVSQNPRHKITKRGQNVTFRCDPISEHNRLYWYRQTLGQGPEFLTYFQNEAQLEKSRLLSDRFSAERPKGSFSTLEIQRTEQGDSAMYLCASSFWRTGAINIQYFGAGTRLSVL.

This clonotype was found a few times. This chain uses TRBV6-5 with TRBJ2-1, with 9 positions matching TRBD2. Trimming cost V 2 bases and J 9 bases; bases outside gene matches: 8. The germline V gene has CDR1 MNHEY and CDR2 SVGAGI. The CDR3 runs 15 residues. The CDR3 protein is CASSYVSSGAGEQFF. The CDR3, as DNA: TGTGCCAGCAGTTACGTCTCTAGCGGGGCGGGTGAGCAGTTCTTC.

The rearrangement uses TRBV7-9 and TRBJ2-7, with a weak D call TRBD1 (6 bases). Germline-derived CDR1 and CDR2 are SEHNR and FQNEAQ (reference sequence). Between the trimmed V and J ends, which lost 0 bases and 2 bases, there was a span of 11 bases. The CDR3 sequence is 15 residues long. CDR3 sequence: CASSLATGPTYEQYF. CDR3 sequence (DNA): TGTGCCAGCAGCTTAGCAACAGGGCCCACCTACGAGCAGTACTTC.

Worth noting for this clonotype: This may come from a read error, since a much larger clone is one base off. This chain uses TRBV7-8 with TRBJ1-3; TRBD1 might be the D (5 bases). V was clipped by 1 base and J by 2 bases, with 9 bases between them. This CDR3 is 15 amino acids long. The germline gives CDR1 SGHVS, CDR2 FQNEAQ. The CDR3 DNA sequence: TGTGCCAGCAGCTTAGTAGGGGAAACTGGAAACACCATATATTTT. This codes for CASSLVGETGNTIYF.

The rearrangement links TRBV28 to TRBJ1-3, with TRBD1 matching over 7 bases. Germline V CDR1 and CDR2: MDHEN, SYDVKM. The CDR3 is made up of 14 amino acids. With V trimmed by 5 bases and J by 4 bases, 5 bases remained unmatched. CDR3 amino acids: CASSPTGDGNTIYF. In DNA form, the CDR3 reads TGTGCCAGCAGTCCAACAGGGGACGGAAACACCATATATTTT.

The chain couples TRBV6-1 to TRBJ1-6; 7 nucleotides match TRBD1. The J segment lost 7 bases and the V segment lost 8 bases, leaving 5 bases of the junction unmatched. The CDR3 spans 13 residues. Per the germline V gene, CDR1 is MNHNS and CDR2 is SASEGT. This chain's CDR3 is CASSTGTNSPLHF. CDR3 coding DNA: TGTGCCAGCTCGACAGGGACCAATTCACCCCTCCACTTT.

This clonotype was counted a few times. The J gene is TRBJ1-6, the V gene TRBV20-1, with a weak D call TRBD1 (6 bases). The CDR3 runs to 14 residues. The V end lost 4 bases, the J end lost 0 bases, and 7 bases lay between the germline ends. CDR1 is DFQATT, CDR2 SNEGSKA, per germline (reference sequence). CDR3 nucleotide sequence: TGCAGTGCTATAGGGGGCTCCTATAATTCACCCCTCCACTTT. This codes for CSAIGGSYNSPLHF.

CDR3 sequence reads: CASSQAPMAVTEAFF. CDR3 bases: TGCGCCAGCAGCCAAGCTCCTATGGCGGTCACTGAAGCTTTCTTT. The chain links TRBV4-1 to TRBJ1-1; D is uncertain. Germline V gives CDR1 MGHRA, CDR2 YSYEKL. V was pared by 1 base and J by 4 bases, with 13 bases between. The CDR3 is 15 amino acids.

The V and J genes are TRBV20-1 and TRBJ2-7; 10 bases are shared with TRBD2. The CDR3 covers 13 residues. Germline V gene data show CDR1 as DFQATT and CDR2 as SNEGSKA (reference sequence). J lost 3 bases, V lost 6 bases, and 5 bases had no gene match. DNA of the CDR3: TGCAGTGCCAGCGGGGGGGCTAACTACGAGCAGTACGTC. As protein: CSASGGANYEQYV.

V usage is TRBV20-1 and J usage is TRBJ1-1, with TRBD1 as a possible D gene (5 bases). Germline CDR1 DFQATT, CDR2 SNEGSKA (reference sequence). The ends were cut back, 6 bases at V and 3 bases at J, with 11 bases in the middle. The CDR3 covers 12 residues. The CDR3 DNA reads as TGCAGTGCCGCCCCGGGGGACACTGAAGCTTTCTTT. It encodes CSAAPGDTEAFF.

The chain combines TRBV7-8 with TRBJ1-5; D may be TRBD1 (5 bases). Per the germline V gene, CDR1 is SGHVS and CDR2 is FQNEAQ. There are 11 residues in the CDR3. V was shortened by 10 bases and J by 4 bases, with 8 bases between the two germline ends. The CDR3 coding sequence is TGTGCCACTGGGGGGAATCAGCCCCAGCATTTT. This translates into CATGGNQPQHF.

This clonotype has a handful of counts. This sequence joins TRBV7-9 and TRBJ1-2, with D possibly matching TRBD1 (6 bases). Trimming shortened V by 2 bases and J by 1 base, and 8 bases separated the two germline ends. The germline CDR1 and CDR2 sequences are SEHNR and FQNEAQ (reference sequence). The CDR3 length is 14 residues. For the CDR3, the DNA is TGTGCCAGCAGCTTACAGGGGATTAACTATGGCTACACCTTC. As protein: CASSLQGINYGYTF.

This clonotype was counted ten times or more. The CDR3 DNA follows: TGTGCCAGCAGCCCCCCGCTCAGGGAGCAGTTCTTC. Translated, it gives CASSPPLREQFF. The V gene is TRBV7-9, the J gene TRBJ2-1; D is undetermined. V was pared by 5 bases and J by 10 bases, with 12 bases between. The CDR3 runs 12 residues. Germline assignment: CDR1 SEHNR and CDR2 FQNEAQ (reference sequence).

The CDR3 region has the DNA TGCAGTGCTCGACATGACAGGGGCCATTCACCCCTCCACTTT. Its translation: CSARHDRGHSPLHF. The chain carries TRBV20-1 and TRBJ1-6, with TRBD1 identical over 8 bases. The V segment lost 5 bases and the J segment 8 bases; nucleotides outside the gene matches: 8. The CDR3 length is 14 residues. Germline CDR1 and CDR2: DFQATT and SNEGSKA (reference sequence).

The gene calls are TRBV7-2 and TRBJ1-1, with D unresolved. CDR3 length equals 15 residues. Germline assignment: CDR1 SGHTA and CDR2 FQGNSA. V shed 1 base and J shed 0 bases, with 9 bases lying between them. The CDR3 DNA reads TGTGCCAGCAGCTTAGAGGCCAGAATGAACACTGAAGCTTTCTTT. It codes for CASSLEARMNTEAFF.

The chain employs TRBV6-5 and TRBJ1-4; D remains ambiguous. This CDR3 has 13 amino acids. Per germline, CDR1 MNHEY and CDR2 SVGAGI. V was shortened by 8 bases and J by 8 bases, with 15 bases between the two germline ends. The CDR3 region has the DNA TGTGCCAGCGCTCAGGTGATGGAGGAAAAACTGTTTTTT. Translated: CASAQVMEEKLFF.

This clonotype has only a few counts. The genes are TRBV11-2 and TRBJ1-2; the match to TRBD1 covers 8 bases. V gave up 1 base and J gave up 0 bases; unmatched junction bases: 10. CDR1 is SGHAT and CDR2 is FQNNGV in the germline V gene. The CDR3 spans 18 residues. CDR3 sequence (DNA): TGTGCCAGCAGCTTAGGCCCGGGACAGGCCGAAGCTAACTATGGCTACACCTTC. Translated, it gives CASSLGPGQAEANYGYTF.

This clonotype was detected only a few times. J is TRBJ1-1 and V is TRBV5-6; a possible D gene is TRBD1 (6 bases). The CDR3 consists of 16 residues. V was pared by 4 bases and J by 0 bases, with 16 bases between. Per the germline V gene, CDR1 is SGHDT and CDR2 is YYEEEE. The CDR3 coding sequence is TGTGCCAGCAGCCGATGGGGGGCGGGATTGAACACTGAAGCTTTCTTT. Its protein product is CASSRWGAGLNTEAFF.

This clonotype has just a few counts. This rearrangement joins TRBV29-1 to TRBJ2-3; D not certain. Trimming pared 3 bases from V and 2 bases from J, leaving 9 bases between. Germline V gene lookup returns CDR1 SQVTM and CDR2 ANQGSEA. The CDR3 totals 13 residues. The CDR3 is CSVDLKYTDTQYF. The CDR3 DNA sequence: TGCAGCGTTGACCTTAAATACACAGATACGCAGTATTTT.

This clonotype was seen ten or more times. The J gene is TRBJ1-1, the V gene TRBV10-3, with D perhaps TRBD1 (5 bases). Germline V gene sequence: CDR1 ENHRY, CDR2 SYGVKD. Trimming cost V 0 bases and J 8 bases, with 13 bases left between them. The CDR3 has 14 amino acids. The CDR3 loop is CAISESVGTKEAFF. In DNA form, the CDR3 reads TGTGCCATCAGTGAGTCGGTAGGGACGAAAGAAGCTTTCTTT.